This T cell receptor (beta chain) was captured in a study of blood T cell repertoires in COVID-19. TCRdb's table, derived via immunoSEQ multiplex PCR, lists solely in-frame clones and lacks some. The sample consists of approximately 170,000 clones, roughly 93% of them appearing once. Germline CDR1 reads MDHEN; CDR2 reads SYDVKM. V was clipped by 5 bases and J by 2 bases; unmatched bases: 5. This CDR3 has 15 amino acids. The sequence came from a man aged 18 to 29 with COVID-19, enrolled during active disease. The sample comprised peripheral blood. V usage is TRBV28 and J usage is TRBJ2-1; TRBD2 matches 8 bases. The CDR3 coding sequence is TGTGCCAGCAGTATTAGGGGACTAGCCTACAATGAGCAGTTCTTC. Protein product: CASSIRGLAYNEQFF.